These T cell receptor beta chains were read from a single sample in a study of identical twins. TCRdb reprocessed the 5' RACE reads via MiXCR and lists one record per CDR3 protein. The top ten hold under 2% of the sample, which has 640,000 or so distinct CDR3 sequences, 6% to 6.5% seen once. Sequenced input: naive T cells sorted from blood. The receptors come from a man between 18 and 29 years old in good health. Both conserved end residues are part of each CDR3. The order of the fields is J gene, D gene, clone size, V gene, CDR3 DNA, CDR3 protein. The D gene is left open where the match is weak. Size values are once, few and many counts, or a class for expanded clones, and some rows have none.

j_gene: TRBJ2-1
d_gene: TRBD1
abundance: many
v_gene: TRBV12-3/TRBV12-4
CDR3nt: TGTGCCAGCAGTCGACAGGGGCTGAGTGAGCAGTTCTTC
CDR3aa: CASSRQGLSEQFF

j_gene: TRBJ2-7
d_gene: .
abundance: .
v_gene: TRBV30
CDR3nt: TGTGCCTGGAGTGTAGTTGTGATGGGGCCAAACTACGAGCAGTACTTC
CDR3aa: CAWSVVVMGPNYEQYF

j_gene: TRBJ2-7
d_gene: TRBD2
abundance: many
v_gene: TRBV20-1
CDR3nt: TGCAGTGCTAGACCTACTAGCGGGAGGTGGTACGAGCAGTACTTC
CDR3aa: CSARPTSGRWYEQYF

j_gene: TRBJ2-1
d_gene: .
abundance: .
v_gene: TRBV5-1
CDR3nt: TGCGCCAGCAGCCGGGCTAGCGTTGTAGACGAGCAGTTCTTC
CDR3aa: CASSRASVVDEQFF

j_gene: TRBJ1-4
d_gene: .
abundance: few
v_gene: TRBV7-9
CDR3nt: TGTGCCAGCAGCTTATCGGCCGGCAGTAATGAAAAACTGTTTTTT
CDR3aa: CASSLSAGSNEKLFF

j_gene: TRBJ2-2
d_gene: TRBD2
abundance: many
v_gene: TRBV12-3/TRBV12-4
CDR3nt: TGTGCCAGCAGCCCTCGACTAGCGGGAGCCAGGAACACCGGGGAGCTGTTTTTT
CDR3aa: CASSPRLAGARNTGELFF

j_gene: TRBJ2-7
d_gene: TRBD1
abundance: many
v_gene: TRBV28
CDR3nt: TGTGCCAGCAGTCTGGGGACAGGGGAGGACGAGCAGTACTTC
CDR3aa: CASSLGTGEDEQYF

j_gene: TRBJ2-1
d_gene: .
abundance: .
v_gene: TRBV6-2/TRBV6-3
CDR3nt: TGTGCCAGCAGCCCAGATGCCAATGAGCAGTTCTTC
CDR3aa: CASSPDANEQFF

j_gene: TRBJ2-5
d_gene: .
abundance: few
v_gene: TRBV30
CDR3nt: TGTGCCTGGAGTGTTGGGACACGGGAGCGGGGAGAGACCCAGTACTTC
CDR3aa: CAWSVGTRERGETQYF

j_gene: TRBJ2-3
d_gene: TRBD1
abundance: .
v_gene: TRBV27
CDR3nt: TGTGCCAGCAGCTTCAGGGACAGGGGCGATACGCAGTATTTT
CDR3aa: CASSFRDRGDTQYF

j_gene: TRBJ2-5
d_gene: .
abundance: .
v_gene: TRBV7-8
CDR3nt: TGTGCCAGCAGCAAAGATTCACAGACCCAGTACTTC
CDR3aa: CASSKDSQTQYF

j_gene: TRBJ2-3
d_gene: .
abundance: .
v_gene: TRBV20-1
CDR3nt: TGCAGTGCTAGTCCCACAGGGCTTGCAACAGATAAGCAGTATTTT
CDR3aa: CSASPTGLATDKQYF

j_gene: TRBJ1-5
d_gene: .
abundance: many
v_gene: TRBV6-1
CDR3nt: TGTGCCAGCGGTGCCAGAGGGAGCAATCAGCCCCAGCATTTT
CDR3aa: CASGARGSNQPQHF